The 13 T cell receptor beta chains reported below all come from one sample, sequenced in a study of shared clonotypes between healthy human individuals. Here immunoSEQ multiplex PCR was the method, and the copy in TCRdb shows in-frame clones only, minus some. The table includes about 1 million clones, about 75% detected once. Sequencing used memory CD4+ T cells sorted from blood. Regarding subset: CD45RA-negative fraction. The source is a man younger than 35 in good health.

The rearrangement links TRBV6-6 to TRBJ2-7; D gene unclear. Germline V gives CDR1 MNHNY, CDR2 SVGAGI (reference sequence). CDR3 length equals 15 residues. Trimming took 5 bases from V and 5 from J, leaving 19 bases between them. The DNA for the CDR3 is TGTGCCAGCAGTACTTTGGGCTACGCCCTAGACGAGCAGTACTTC. Amino acids: CASSTLGYALDEQYF.

The CDR3 sequence is CASSLAQGSSPLHF. Written as DNA, the CDR3 is TGCGCCAGCAGCTTGGCTCAGGGGAGTTCACCCCTCCACTTT. The chain joins TRBV5-1 to TRBJ1-6; tentatively, D is TRBD1 (6 bases). The germline CDR1 and CDR2 sequences are SGHRS and YFSETQ. Trimming removed 0 bases at V and 9 bases at J, with 10 bases between. The CDR3 has 14 amino acids. The whole variable domain, remainder taken from reference TRBV5-1 and TRBJ1-6, is KAGVTQTPRYLIKTRGQQVTLSCSPISGHRSVSWYQQTPGQGLQFLFEYFSETQRNKGNFPGRFSGRQFSNSRSEMNVSTLELGDSALYLCASSLAQGSSPLHFGNGTRLTVT.

The V call is TRBV5-4, the J call TRBJ1-2, with a possible D match to TRBD1 (6 bases). Per germline, CDR1 SGHNT and CDR2 YYREEE (reference sequence). The V end was cut by 0 bases, the J end by 4 bases, with 13 bases between. The CDR3 spans 15 residues. The CDR3 here is CASSLDPGAGYGYTF. DNA for the CDR3: TGTGCCAGCAGCTTGGATCCAGGGGCCGGCTATGGCTACACCTTC.

This clone has just one count. This rearrangement joins TRBV5-1 to TRBJ2-5, with D perhaps given as TRBD1 or TRBD2 (5 bases each). The CDR3 has 15 amino acids. Germline-derived CDR1 and CDR2 are SGHRS and YFSETQ. Trimming took off 0 bases at V and 2 bases at J, with 11 bases between the two ends. The DNA of the CDR3 is TGCGCCAGCAGCTTGGCTCGGGGACCTCAAGAGACCCAGTACTTC. Translated: CASSLARGPQETQYF.

The J gene is TRBJ2-7, the V gene TRBV18; tentative D call: TRBD1 (6 bases). This CDR3 is built from 15 residues. Germline assignment: CDR1 KGHSH and CDR2 LQKENI. With 2 bases removed from V and 0 bases from J, the gap between germline ends came to 11 bases. The CDR3 protein is CASSPGGRNSYEQYF. The CDR3 region has the DNA TGTGCCAGCTCACCAGGGGGCAGGAACTCCTACGAGCAGTACTTC.

The rearrangement uses TRBV2 and TRBJ1-1; 7 positions agree with TRBD1. The CDR3 is 14 amino acids. Trimming at V came to 6 bases and at J to 1 base, leaving 5 bases not matched to a gene. CDR1 and CDR2 (germline): SNHLY, FYNNEI. CDR3 DNA: TGTGCCAGCAGGACGACAGGGCCGAACACTGAAGCTTTCTTT. This encodes CASRTTGPNTEAFF.

The chain links TRBV30 to TRBJ2-2; 8 positions match TRBD1. Losses at the gene ends were 0 bases for V and 6 bases for J; bases not matched to a gene: 0. CDR1 is GTSNPN, CDR2 SVGIG, per germline (reference sequence). This CDR3 has 13 residues. CDR3 in DNA: TGTGCCTGGAGTGTACAGGGGGCCGGGGAGCTGTTTTTT. Translated, it gives CAWSVQGAGELFF.

Turning to this clone: A junction boundary mismatches the germline segment, possibly from a read error. The chain carries TRBV7-7 and TRBJ2-2; D remains unclear. The CDR3 sequence is 14 residues long. The V gene's germline CDR1 is SSHAT and CDR2 FNYEAQ (reference sequence). CDR3 sequence (DNA): TGTGCTAGCAGCTTAGCCTTTACTACCGGGGAGCTGTTTTTT. Its translation is CASSLAFTTGELFF.

Notes on this clone: Distinct nucleotide sequences in the sample also encode this CDR3. The CDR3 loop is CASSVDGRSYEQYF. The CDR3, as DNA: TGTGCCAGCAGCGTGGACGGCCGCTCCTACGAGCAGTACTTC. The rearrangement uses TRBV9 and TRBJ2-7; D not certain. There are 14 residues in the CDR3. Germline CDR1 SGDLS, CDR2 YYNGEE. The germline V and J ends were trimmed by 2 bases and 0 bases, with 9 bases remaining between them.

This clone showed up just once. This chain uses TRBV28 with TRBJ1-1; weak D call: TRBD1 (5 bases). CDR1 is MDHEN, CDR2 SYDVKM, per germline. Trimming shortened V by 4 bases and J by 3 bases, and 15 bases separated the two germline ends. The CDR3 has 15 amino acids. The CDR3 DNA is TGTGCCAGCAGTTCCCCCACAGGATGGGACACTGAAGCTTTCTTT. Translation gives CASSSPTGWDTEAFF.

This rearrangement joins TRBV5-4 to TRBJ2-2, with D possibly TRBD2 on 6 matching bases. V dropped 4 bases and J dropped 4 bases, with 11 bases sitting between them. Germline values: CDR1 SGHNT, CDR2 YYREEE (reference sequence). The CDR3 spans 14 residues. The CDR3 DNA sequence: TGTGCCAGCAGCGGGGACTTACTCACCGGGGAGCTGTTTTTT. This gives the protein CASSGDLLTGELFF.

The V and J genes are TRBV25-1 and TRBJ2-5; D may be TRBD2 (5 bases). This CDR3 comprises 14 residues. Trimming removed 4 bases from V and 5 bases from J, with 14 bases in between. The germline CDR1 and CDR2 sequences are MGHDK and SYGVNS. The CDR3 DNA reads as TGTGCCAGCAGTGCGGGATCCTGGGCGGAGACCCAGTACTTC. It specifies CASSAGSWAETQYF.

The J gene is TRBJ1-2, the V gene TRBV2; no clear D gene. The CDR3 is made up of 12 amino acids. Germline V gives CDR1 SNHLY, CDR2 FYNNEI. Trimming removed 2 bases from V and 7 bases from J, with 8 bases in between. CDR3 protein: CASSENAGGYTF. The CDR3 bases are TGTGCCAGCAGTGAAAATGCAGGTGGCTACACCTTC.